What follows describes a single TCR beta chain. This record comes from a study of Ad26.COV2.S vaccination and SARS-CoV-2 variants. The table came from immunoSEQ multiplex PCR; TCRdb's copy has only in-frame clones and leaves some out. The repertoire holds 450,000 to 550,000 clones, with roughly 87% as singletons. Treatment of the sample: around 19 received Ad26.COV2.S at low or high dose, single or two shots; about 5 received placebo; per-sample allocation not given. Vaccine and placebo recipients were sampled on day 63 after the first injection. CDR3 size: 20 residues. CDR1 and CDR2 (germline): MNHEY, SVGEGT. Trimming at V came to 4 bases and at J to 7 bases, leaving 21 bases not matched to a gene.

This receptor was identified in a person between 18 and 59 years old who received the Ad26.COV2.S COVID-19 vaccine or a placebo. The sample in question was peripheral blood, obtained in a trial of Ad26.COV2.S vaccine versus placebo. This sequence joins TRBV6-2 or TRBV6-3 and TRBJ2-1; 11 nucleotides match TRBD2. The CDR3 region has the DNA TGTGCCAGCAGTTGGGAAACTACTAGCGGGAGTGAGGCTTGGGCTAATGAGCAGTTCTTC. This translates into CASSWETTSGSEAWANEQFF.